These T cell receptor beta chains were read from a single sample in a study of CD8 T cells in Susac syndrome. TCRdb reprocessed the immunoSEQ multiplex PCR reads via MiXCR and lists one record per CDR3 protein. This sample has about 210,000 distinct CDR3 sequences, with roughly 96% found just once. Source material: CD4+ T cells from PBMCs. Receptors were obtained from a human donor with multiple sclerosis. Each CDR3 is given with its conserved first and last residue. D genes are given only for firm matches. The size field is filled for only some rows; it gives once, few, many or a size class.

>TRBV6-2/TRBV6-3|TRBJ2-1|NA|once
CASSYFSRQQFF
TGTGCCAGCAGTTACTTTTCGCGGCAGCAGTTCTTC
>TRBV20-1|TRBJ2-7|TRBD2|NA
CSARDHGTSPYEQYF
TGCAGTGCTAGAGATCACGGGACTAGTCCCTACGAGCAGTACTTC
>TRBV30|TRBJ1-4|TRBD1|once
CAWSSTGINEKLFF
TGTGCCTGGAGCTCGACAGGGATCAATGAAAAACTGTTTTTT
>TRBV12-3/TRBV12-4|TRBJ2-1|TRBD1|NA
CASSLGDRGSYNEQFF
TGTGCCAGCAGTTTGGGGGACAGGGGGAGTTACAATGAGCAGTTCTTC
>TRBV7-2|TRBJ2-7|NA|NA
CASSLREYYEQYF
TGTGCCAGCAGCTTGAGGGAATACTACGAGCAGTACTTC
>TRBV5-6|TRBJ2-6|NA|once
CASSLQGRPGANVLTF
TGTGCCAGCAGCTTACAGGGTCGTCCTGGGGCCAACGTCCTGACTTTC
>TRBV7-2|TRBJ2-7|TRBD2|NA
CASSPTTSGRVEQYF
TGTGCCAGCAGCCCGACGACTAGCGGGCGAGTTGAGCAGTACTTC
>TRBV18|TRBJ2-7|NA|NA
CASSPWDGSYEQYF
TGTGCCAGCTCACCCTGGGACGGTTCCTACGAGCAGTACTTC
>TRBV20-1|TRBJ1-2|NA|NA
CSAKASQSNYGYTF
TGCAGTGCTAAAGCCTCACAGAGTAACTATGGCTACACCTTC
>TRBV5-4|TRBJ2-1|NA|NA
CASSSGTLNSYNEQFF
TGTGCCAGCAGCTCCGGGACACTAAACTCCTACAATGAGCAGTTCTTC
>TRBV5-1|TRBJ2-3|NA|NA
CASSPAAVPRIEYF
TGCGCCAGCAGCCCGGCGGCCGTTCCCCGTATCGAGTATTTT
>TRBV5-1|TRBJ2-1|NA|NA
CASSLTGSGLMSNEQFF
TGCGCCAGCAGCCTGACAGGTAGTGGGTTAATGTCCAATGAGCAGTTCTTC
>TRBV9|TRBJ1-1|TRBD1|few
CASSVGQGVGTEAFF
TGTGCCAGCAGCGTTGGACAGGGGGTAGGGACTGAAGCTTTCTTT
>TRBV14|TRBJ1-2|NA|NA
CASSQYRLYGYTF
TGTGCCAGCAGCCAATACCGACTCTATGGCTACACCTTC
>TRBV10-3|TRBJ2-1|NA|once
CAISGEDFKQFF
TGTGCCATCAGTGGGGAGGATTTTAAGCAGTTCTTC
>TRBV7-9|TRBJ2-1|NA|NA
CASSLRRGPTGQFF
TGTGCCAGCAGCTTAAGGCGGGGGCCCACCGGACAGTTCTTC
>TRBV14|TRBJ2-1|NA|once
CASSQDGGIYNEQFF
TGTGCCAGCAGCCAAGATGGGGGGATATACAATGAGCAGTTCTTC
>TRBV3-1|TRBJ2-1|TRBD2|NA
CASSQEIAATSPYNEQFF
TGTGCCAGCAGCCAAGAGATTGCTGCGACTAGCCCCTACAATGAGCAGTTCTTC
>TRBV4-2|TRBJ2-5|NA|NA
CASSPRAGARLQETQYF
TGTGCCAGCAGTCCCCGAGCGGGCGCCCGGCTTCAAGAGACCCAGTACTTC
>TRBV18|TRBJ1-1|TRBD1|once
CASSPKATGGNTEAFF
TGTGCCAGCTCACCAAAGGCAACAGGGGGCAACACTGAAGCTTTCTTT
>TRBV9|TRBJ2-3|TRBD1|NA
CASSLGQVSTDTQYF
TGTGCCAGCAGCCTAGGACAGGTTTCGACAGATACGCAGTATTTT
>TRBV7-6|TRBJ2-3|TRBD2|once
CASSLGLAGGLSTDTQYF
TGTGCCAGCAGCTTAGGGCTAGCGGGGGGTCTTAGCACAGATACGCAGTATTTT
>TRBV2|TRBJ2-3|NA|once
CASTPQGTPDTQYF
TGTGCCAGCACCCCCCAGGGGACCCCAGATACGCAGTATTTT
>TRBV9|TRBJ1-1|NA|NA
CASSVVSLENTEAFF
TGTGCCAGCAGCGTAGTATCGCTGGAAAACACTGAAGCTTTCTTT
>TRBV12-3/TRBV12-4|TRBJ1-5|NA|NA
CASNSRLGPQHF
TGTGCCAGCAATTCCCGGTTGGGGCCCCAGCATTTT
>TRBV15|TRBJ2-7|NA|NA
CATSRDLAGSSSYEQYF
TGTGCCACCAGCAGAGATCTAGCCGGGAGTAGCTCCTACGAGCAGTACTTC
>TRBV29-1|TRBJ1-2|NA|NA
CSDQGLHGYTF
TGCAGCGATCAGGGTTTACATGGCTACACCTTC
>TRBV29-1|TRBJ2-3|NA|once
CSPTTYGDTQYF
TGCAGCCCCACTACCTATGGGGATACGCAGTATTTT
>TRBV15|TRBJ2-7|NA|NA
CATSTLQGYEQYF
TGTGCCACCAGCACACTACAGGGATACGAGCAGTACTTC
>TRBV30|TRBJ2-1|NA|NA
CAWSPLRGLAYNEQFF
TGTGCCTGGAGTCCACTCAGGGGCTTGGCCTACAATGAGCAGTTCTTC
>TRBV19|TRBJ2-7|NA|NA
CASSPEGRYEQYF
TGTGCCAGTAGTCCCGAGGGCAGATACGAGCAGTACTTC
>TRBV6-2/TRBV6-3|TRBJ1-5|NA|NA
CASSLPYQPQHF
TGTGCCAGCAGTTTGCCGTATCAGCCCCAGCATTTT
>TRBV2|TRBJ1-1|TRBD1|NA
CASRGTDTEAFF
TGTGCCAGCAGGGGGACAGACACTGAAGCTTTCTTT
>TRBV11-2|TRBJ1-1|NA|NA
CASSPLGRAGTEAFF
TGTGCCAGCAGCCCCCTCGGTCGGGCGGGCACTGAAGCTTTCTTT
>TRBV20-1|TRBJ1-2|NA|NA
CSAPPGGDYGYTF
TGCAGTGCCCCCCCCGGGGGAGACTATGGCTACACCTTC
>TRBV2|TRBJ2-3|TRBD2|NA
CASIGTKPDTQYF
TGTGCCAGCATCGGGACTAAACCGGATACGCAGTATTTT
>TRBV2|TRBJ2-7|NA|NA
CASSQGASGIYEQYF
TGTGCCAGCAGTCAGGGGGCTAGCGGGATCTACGAGCAGTACTTC
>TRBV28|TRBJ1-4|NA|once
CASSLYRAGEKLFF
TGTGCCAGCAGTTTATACAGGGCGGGTGAAAAACTGTTTTTT
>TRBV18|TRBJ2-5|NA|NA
CASSPPGETQYF
TGTGCCAGCTCACCACCGGGCGAGACCCAGTACTTC
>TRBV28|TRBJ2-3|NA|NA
CASSWSRATDTQYF
TGTGCCAGCAGTTGGAGTAGGGCCACAGATACGCAGTATTTT
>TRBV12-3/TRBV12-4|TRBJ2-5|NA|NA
CASSSHLAETQYF
TGTGCCAGCAGTTCGCACCTAGCGGAGACCCAGTACTTC
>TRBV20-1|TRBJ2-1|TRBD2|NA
CSAWTSASSYNEQFF
TGCAGTGCTTGGACTAGCGCGAGCTCCTACAATGAGCAGTTCTTC
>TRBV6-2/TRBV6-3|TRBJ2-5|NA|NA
CASSYSTGQKYQETQYF
TGTGCCAGCAGTTACAGTACAGGGCAAAAGTACCAAGAGACCCAGTACTTC
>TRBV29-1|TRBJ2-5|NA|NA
CSVEEGAGETQYF
TGCAGCGTTGAAGAAGGGGCGGGGGAGACCCAGTACTTC
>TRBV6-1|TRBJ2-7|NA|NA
CASSEVAWTFHEQYF
TGTGCCAGCAGTGAAGTGGCTTGGACGTTCCACGAGCAGTACTTC
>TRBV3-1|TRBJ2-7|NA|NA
CASSRGASSYEQYF
TGTGCCAGCAGCCGAGGAGCTAGCTCCTACGAGCAGTACTTC
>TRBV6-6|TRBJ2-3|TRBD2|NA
CATWTSGRGYADTQYF
TGTGCCACCTGGACTAGCGGGAGAGGGTATGCAGATACGCAGTATTTT
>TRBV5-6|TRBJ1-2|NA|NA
CASSDLPSTMYYTF
TGTGCCAGCAGTGACCTACCAAGCACTATGTACTACACCTTC